Sequencing of this T cell receptor beta chain was carried out in a study of vaccination effects on CD4 cells after COVID-19. Turning to the study itself: Participants got two doses of BNT162b2 or mRNA-1273 vaccine. General observations from the study: Marked clonal contraction was seen late after vaccination (in both infection- and vaccine-induced clones).

Under the ViraFEST assay, PBMC were stimulated with viral peptide pools so that antigen-specific CD4+ T cells expanded. Sequencing was performed afterwards. Around day 10 of culture, CD4+ T cells were separated out. The person's infection with SARS-CoV-2, confirmed by PCR, took place between March and December 2020. A density of roughly 2 million PBMC per well was used; these cells were cultured with roughly 10 IU/ml IL-2 and 10 ug/ml peptides. Remarks on this clone: Its matching antigen is unknown.

Only in-frame clones appear in the TCRdb table, and some are missing; sequencing was by immunoSEQ multiplex PCR. The sample lists approximately 38,000 clones, 73% occurring once. Germline V gene data show CDR1 as SGHNT and CDR2 as YYREEE (reference sequence). This CDR3 comprises 15 residues. The trim removed 4 bases at V and 0 bases at J, leaving 6 bases unmatched. The source material was CD4+ T cells from PBMCs cultured with a peptide pool, sampled before COVID-19 vaccination. The chain recombines TRBV5-4 with TRBJ2-7, with 8 bases fitting TRBD1. This sequence originates from a human donor who had a prior SARS-CoV-2 infection. As DNA, the CDR3 is TGTGCCAGCAGCCAAACAGGGGGGAGCTCCTACGAGCAGTACTTC. Encoded protein: CASSQTGGSSYEQYF.